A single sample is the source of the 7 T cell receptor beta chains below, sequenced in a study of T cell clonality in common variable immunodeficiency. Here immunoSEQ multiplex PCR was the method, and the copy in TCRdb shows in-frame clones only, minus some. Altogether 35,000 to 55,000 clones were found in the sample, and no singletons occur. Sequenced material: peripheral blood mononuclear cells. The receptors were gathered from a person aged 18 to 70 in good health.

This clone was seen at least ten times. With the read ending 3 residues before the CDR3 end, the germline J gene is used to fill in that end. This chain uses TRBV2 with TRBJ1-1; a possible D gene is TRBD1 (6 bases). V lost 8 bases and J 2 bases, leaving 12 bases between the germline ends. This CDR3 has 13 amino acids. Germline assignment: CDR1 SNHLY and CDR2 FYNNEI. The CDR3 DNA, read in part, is TGTGCCAGCCGGCTACAGGGTAACACTGAA. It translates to CASRLQGNTE. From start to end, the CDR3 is CASRLQGNTEAFF.

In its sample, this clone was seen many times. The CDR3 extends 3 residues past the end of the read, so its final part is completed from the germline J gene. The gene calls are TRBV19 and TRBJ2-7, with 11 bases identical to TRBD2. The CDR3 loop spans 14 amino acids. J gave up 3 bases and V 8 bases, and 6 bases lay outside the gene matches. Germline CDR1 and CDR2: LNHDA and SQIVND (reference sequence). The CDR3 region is CASSPGTSGYEQYF. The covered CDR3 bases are TGTGCCAGTTCCCCCGGGACTAGCGGCTACGAG. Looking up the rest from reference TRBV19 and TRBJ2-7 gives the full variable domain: DGGITQSPKYLFRKEGQNVTLSCEQNLNHDAMYWYRQDPGQGLRLIYYSQIVNDFQKGDIAEGYSVSREKKESFPLTVTSAQKNPTAFYLCASSPGTSGYEQYFGPGTRLTVT.

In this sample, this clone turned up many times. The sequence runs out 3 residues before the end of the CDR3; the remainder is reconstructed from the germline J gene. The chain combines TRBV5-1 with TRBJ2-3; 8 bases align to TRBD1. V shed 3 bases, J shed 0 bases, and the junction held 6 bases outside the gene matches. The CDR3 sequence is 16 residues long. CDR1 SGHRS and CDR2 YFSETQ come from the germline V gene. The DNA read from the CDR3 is TGCGCCAGCAGCTCCAACAGGGGGGCAAGCACAGATACG. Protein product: CASSSNRGASTDT. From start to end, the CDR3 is CASSSNRGASTDTQYF.

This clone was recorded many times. CDR3 region: CASSIEGAAHSGANVLTF. CDR3 bases read: TGTGCCAGTAGTATAGAAGGGGCCGCCCACTCTGGGGCCAACGTC. This chain joins TRBV19 and TRBJ2-6, with D possibly matching TRBD1 (5 bases). With the read ending 3 residues before the CDR3 end, the germline J gene is used to fill in that end. The germline V gene encodes CDR1 LNHDA and CDR2 SQIVND (reference sequence). V lost 0 bases, J lost 0 bases, and 12 bases lay in between. This CDR3 spans 18 amino acids.

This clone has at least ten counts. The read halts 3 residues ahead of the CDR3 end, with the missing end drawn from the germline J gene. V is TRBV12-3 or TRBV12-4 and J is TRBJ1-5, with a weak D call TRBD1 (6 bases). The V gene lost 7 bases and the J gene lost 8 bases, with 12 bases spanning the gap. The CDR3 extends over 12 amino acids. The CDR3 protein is CASTTGGKPQHF. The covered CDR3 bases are TGTGCCAGCACGACAGGCGGTAAGCCC.

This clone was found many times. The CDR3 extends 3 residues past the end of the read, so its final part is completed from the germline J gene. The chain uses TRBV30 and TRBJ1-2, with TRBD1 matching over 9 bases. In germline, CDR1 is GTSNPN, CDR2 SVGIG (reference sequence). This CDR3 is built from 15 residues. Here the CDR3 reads CAWSTGQGYNRRYTF. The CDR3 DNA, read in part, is TGTGCCTGGTCTACGGGACAGGGTTATAATCGGCGC.

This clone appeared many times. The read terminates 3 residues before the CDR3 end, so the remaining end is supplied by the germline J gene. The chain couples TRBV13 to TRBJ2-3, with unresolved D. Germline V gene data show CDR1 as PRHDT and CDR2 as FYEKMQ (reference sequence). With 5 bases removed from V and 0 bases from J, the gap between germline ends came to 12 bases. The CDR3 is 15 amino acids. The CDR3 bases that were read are TGTGCCAGCAGCGTGGGCTATACTAGCACAGATACG. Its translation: CASSVGYTSTDT. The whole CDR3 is CASSVGYTSTDTQYF.